The 4 T cell receptor beta chains presented below share a single source sample, sequenced in a study of T cell responses to AZD1222 COVID-19 vaccine. Using immunoSEQ multiplex PCR, the repertoire was profiled, and TCRdb retains in-frame clones only, with some absent. The sample has around 110,000 clones, about 86% seen once. The sample in question was peripheral blood, obtained on day 0 of AZD1222 vaccination. The receptor source for this set is an adult in good health.

The table lists this clone with a count of one. CDR3 DNA: TGTGCCAGCAGTTTACGCGGGACGGGGGAGACCCAGTACTTC. This codes for CASSLRGTGETQYF. This rearrangement joins TRBV28 to TRBJ2-5, with D possibly TRBD2 on 6 matching bases. V lost 2 bases and J 5 bases, leaving 12 bases between the germline ends. This CDR3 has 14 residues. Looked up from germline, CDR1 is MDHEN and CDR2 is SYDVKM.

V is TRBV3-1 (or the pseudogene TRBV3-2) and J is TRBJ2-5, with 9 bases lining up with TRBD2. CDR3 length: 16 residues. In germline, CDR1 is LGHDT, CDR2 YNNKEL (reference sequence). The ends lost 5 bases at V and 4 bases at J; junction bases unmatched: 11. CDR3 bases: TGTGCCAGCAGCTCGCGCCGGAGCGGGGGGATAGAGACCCAGTACTTC. Protein product: CASSSRRSGGIETQYF.

A single count supports this clone. The chain links TRBV7-9 to TRBJ2-6; D remains ambiguous. CDR3 size: 15 residues. Germline V gene lookup returns CDR1 SEHNR and CDR2 FQNEAQ (reference sequence). Between the trimmed V and J ends, which lost 3 bases and 1 base, there was a span of 7 bases. The CDR3 DNA reads TGTGCCAGCAGCTTTTCAGAGTCTGGGGCCAACGTCCTGACTTTC. Translated, it gives CASSFSESGANVLTF.

This chain joins TRBV11-2 and TRBJ1-3, with D possibly TRBD1 on 6 matching bases. Germline CDR1 and CDR2: SGHAT and FQNNGV. V was shortened by 4 bases and J by 2 bases, with 12 bases between the two germline ends. The length of the CDR3 is 15 residues. CDR3 in amino acids: CASSSQGSAGNTIYF. For the CDR3, the DNA is TGTGCCAGCAGCTCGCAGGGGAGTGCTGGAAACACCATATATTTT.